These 19 T cell receptor beta chains share one sample of origin, sequenced in a study of human T cells and chemical hapten exposure. Someone pulled total RNA out of unfractionated whole blood. Using its own MiXCR run on the 5' RACE reads, TCRdb lists one record per CDR3 protein. The table includes over 70,000 distinct CDR3 sequences, roughly 15% detected once. The receptors derive from a female donor in good health.

This clonotype turned up a few times. DNA for the CDR3: TGTGCCAGCAGCTTTTGGGACCGGGACAGGGAAAAAGAGACCCAGTACTTC. Its translation is CASSFWDRDREKETQYF. The genes are TRBV7-9 and TRBJ2-5, with 9 bases lining up with TRBD1. CDR1 is SEHNR and CDR2 is FQNEAQ in the germline V gene (reference sequence). The CDR3 is 17 amino acids. V was clipped by 3 bases and J by 3 bases; unmatched bases: 11.

This sequence joins TRBV7-2 and TRBJ1-4; D unclear. Germline V CDR1 and CDR2: SGHTA, FQGNSA. This CDR3 region has 12 residues. Trimming cost V 2 bases and J 10 bases, with 8 bases left between them. This CDR3 reads CASSLPEGKLFF. Here the CDR3 DNA reads TGTGCCAGCAGCTTACCGGAGGGAAAACTGTTTTTT.

The V call is TRBV5-1, the J call TRBJ2-1, with D uncertain. Germline lookup yields CDR1 SGHRS and CDR2 YFSETQ. The CDR3 is 15 residues long. Trimming shortened V by 0 bases and J by 5 bases, and 12 bases separated the two germline ends. The CDR3 sequence: CASSLVGDPHNEQFF. CDR3 sequence (DNA): TGCGCCAGCAGCTTGGTTGGAGACCCACACAATGAGCAGTTCTTC.

The V call is TRBV6-1, the J call TRBJ2-3; no reliable D call. V dropped 4 bases and J dropped 6 bases, with 17 bases sitting between them. CDR1 MNHNS and CDR2 SASEGT come from the germline V gene. This CDR3 is 15 amino acids long. CDR3 loop: CASSGTMDPQDTQYF. As DNA, the CDR3 is TGTGCCAGCAGTGGTACGATGGACCCCCAGGATACGCAGTATTTT.

The CDR3 DNA sequence: TGTGCCAGCAGCTTCCCGGTCAGCCAAGAGACCCAGTACTTC. This gives the protein CASSFPVSQETQYF. The chain combines TRBV5-5 with TRBJ2-5; D is unresolved. This CDR3 region has 14 residues. Germline V gene data show CDR1 as SGHKS and CDR2 as YYEKEE (reference sequence). With 2 bases removed from V and 1 base from J, the gap between germline ends came to 9 bases.

In this sample, this clonotype turned up a few times. The rearrangement links TRBV6-6 to TRBJ2-3; D is unclear. Trimming stripped 4 bases from V and 4 bases from J, with 9 bases between. The CDR3 loop spans 13 amino acids. Germline CDR1 and CDR2: MNHNY and SVGAGI (reference sequence). The CDR3 DNA follows: TGTGCCAGCAGTTTCGGGTATCCAGATACGCAGTATTTT. Amino acid sequence: CASSFGYPDTQYF.

This clonotype occurred many times. V usage is TRBV12-3 or TRBV12-4 and J usage is TRBJ2-7, with 14 bases aligning to TRBD2. The CDR3 runs 16 residues. V dropped 5 bases and J dropped 3; count of bases not matched to a gene: 6. The CDR3: CASSRLAGGSNYEQYF. CDR3 nucleotide sequence: TGTGCCAGCAGTAGACTAGCGGGAGGGAGTAACTACGAGCAGTACTTC.

The chain is built from TRBV5-1 and TRBJ1-1, with TRBD1 as a possible D gene (6 bases). The CDR3 spans 13 residues. Germline loops: CDR1 SGHRS, CDR2 YFSETQ. The V gene lost 4 bases and the J gene lost 11 bases, with 18 bases spanning the gap. The CDR3 bases are TGCGCCAGCAGCCCGTTACCGGGACAACAGGCTTTCTTT. Its translation: CASSPLPGQQAFF.

This chain joins TRBV15 and TRBJ2-1, with 9 bases aligning to TRBD2. In germline, CDR1 is LNHNV, CDR2 YYDKDF (reference sequence). The CDR3 extends over 16 amino acids. After removal of 3 bases from V and 8 bases from J, the junction contained 11 bases not matched to a gene. The CDR3 nucleotides are TGTGCCACCAGCAGGGAGGGGGGACTAGCATTGGATGAGCAGTTCTTC. Amino acid sequence: CATSREGGLALDEQFF.

The chain recombines TRBV27 with TRBJ2-3; maybe TRBD2 (5 bases). Germline values: CDR1 MNHEY, CDR2 SMNVEV (reference sequence). The CDR3 is 15 residues long. V was trimmed by 3 bases and J by 4 bases, leaving 14 bases between them. For the CDR3, the DNA is TGTGCCAGCAGTTTTCGTCCCTCCGGGGCAGATACGCAGTATTTT. Translated: CASSFRPSGADTQYF.

This rearrangement joins TRBV20-1 to TRBJ1-1; D possibly corresponds to TRBD1 (6 bases). This CDR3 region has 16 residues. Trimming shortened V by 2 bases and J by 3 bases, and 19 bases separated the two germline ends. Germline CDR1 and CDR2: DFQATT and SNEGSKA (reference sequence). For the CDR3, the DNA is TGCAGTGCTAGAAGGGGTGGGGGCCGCCGGGACACTGAAGCTTTCTTT. It encodes CSARRGGGRRDTEAFF.

There are a few counts of this clonotype. For the CDR3, the DNA is TGTGCCACCACAGAGGACAGCGTGAACACTGAAGCTTTCTTT. Amino acid sequence: CATTEDSVNTEAFF. V usage is TRBV6-2 or TRBV6-3 and J usage is TRBJ1-1, with a tentative D call TRBD1 (6 bases). V dropped 10 bases and J dropped 0 bases, with 15 bases sitting between them. This CDR3 region has 14 residues. Germline CDR1 reads MNHEY; CDR2 reads SVGEGT.

The chain couples TRBV20-1 to TRBJ1-2; D uncertain. The CDR3 is 15 residues long. CDR1 is DFQATT, CDR2 SNEGSKA, per germline (reference sequence). The V end was cut by 0 bases, the J end by 5 bases, with 16 bases between. The CDR3 protein is CSARERPYLLYGYTF. The CDR3 nucleotides read TGCAGTGCTAGAGAAAGGCCCTACCTGCTATATGGCTACACCTTC.

The V call is TRBV7-2, the J call TRBJ1-5, with D uncertain. The CDR3 consists of 13 residues. The V end was cut by 6 bases, the J end by 4 bases, with 10 bases between. The V gene's germline CDR1 is SGHTA and CDR2 FQGNSA. CDR3 protein: CASSSYQNQPQHF. The CDR3 bases are TGTGCCAGCAGTTCCTACCAGAATCAGCCCCAGCATTTT.

This clonotype was seen a handful of times. V gene TRBV29-1 combines with J gene TRBJ2-2; D may correspond to TRBD1 or TRBD2 (5 bases each). Germline lookup yields CDR1 SQVTM and CDR2 ANQGSEA. Trimming left V 3 bases short and J 3 bases short, with 8 bases between. The CDR3 is 13 residues long. CDR3 amino acids: CSVDEGHTGELFF. Here the CDR3 DNA reads TGCAGCGTTGACGAGGGACACACCGGGGAGCTGTTTTTT.

The chain couples TRBV3-1 to TRBJ2-1; 12 bases match TRBD2. V dropped 2 bases and J dropped 7; count of bases not matched to a gene: 6. The germline V gene has CDR1 LGHDT and CDR2 YNNKEL (reference sequence). The CDR3 has 16 amino acids. The CDR3 here is CASSQLLAGGGNEQFF. For the CDR3, the DNA is TGTGCCAGCAGCCAACTACTAGCGGGGGGCGGGAATGAGCAGTTCTTC.

The rearrangement uses TRBV29-1 and TRBJ1-2; TRBD1 might be the D (5 bases). CDR3 length: 12 residues. Germline V gene sequence: CDR1 SQVTM, CDR2 ANQGSEA. Trimming removed 4 bases at V and 4 bases at J, with 10 bases between. CDR3 in amino acids: CSVVQEGYGYTF. DNA for the CDR3: TGCAGCGTTGTACAGGAGGGCTATGGCTACACCTTC.

CDR3 in DNA: TGTGCCAGCAGTTTTCGGGAAACTAACTATGGCTACACCTTC. Its translation: CASSFRETNYGYTF. The chain is built from TRBV28 and TRBJ1-2; no reliable D call. CDR3 size: 14 residues. CDR1 is MDHEN, CDR2 SYDVKM, per germline. Trimming cost V 3 bases and J 0 bases, with 8 bases left between them.

The genes are TRBV29-1 and TRBJ2-2, with 7 nucleotides matching TRBD1. Germline V gives CDR1 SQVTM, CDR2 ANQGSEA. The J segment lost 6 bases and the V segment lost 5 bases, leaving 6 bases of the junction unmatched. There are 13 residues in the CDR3. This chain's CDR3 is CSVIPGQAGELFF. DNA for the CDR3: TGCAGCGTTATCCCTGGACAGGCCGGGGAGCTGTTTTTT.